This TCR beta chain was captured by sequencing in a study of siplizumab effects on memory and regulatory T cells. Study-wide findings and caveats: Some alloreactive sequences were traceable to unstimulated CD4+ memory cells, and siplizumab significantly reduced them. Naive T cells appeared more diverse than memory cells and seemed to be major alloresponse contributors. In siplizumab cultures, the suppressive function of proliferating Tregs remained unconfirmed. In siplizumab conditions, mappable alloreactive CD4+ clones averaged approximately 75% Treg-derived, against around 30% in controls.

The repertoire was sequenced with immunoSEQ multiplex PCR; TCRdb's copy has only in-frame clones and lacks some. The profile shows about 110,000 clones, about 92% of them singletons. In the case of this clone: Its antigen remains unidentified.

CDR3 length equals 18 residues. The V end was cut by 0 bases, the J end by 3 bases, with 19 bases between. Germline V lookup: CDR1 MGHRA, CDR2 YSYEKL. The material sequenced was Tregs sorted from blood. This sequence joins TRBV4-1 and TRBJ2-3; the D is unclear. The origin of this receptor is a human donor in good health. The CDR3 protein is CASSQDGRWSVGTDTQYF. Here the CDR3 DNA reads TGCGCCAGCAGCCAAGACGGGCGGTGGAGTGTGGGTACAGATACGCAGTATTTT.